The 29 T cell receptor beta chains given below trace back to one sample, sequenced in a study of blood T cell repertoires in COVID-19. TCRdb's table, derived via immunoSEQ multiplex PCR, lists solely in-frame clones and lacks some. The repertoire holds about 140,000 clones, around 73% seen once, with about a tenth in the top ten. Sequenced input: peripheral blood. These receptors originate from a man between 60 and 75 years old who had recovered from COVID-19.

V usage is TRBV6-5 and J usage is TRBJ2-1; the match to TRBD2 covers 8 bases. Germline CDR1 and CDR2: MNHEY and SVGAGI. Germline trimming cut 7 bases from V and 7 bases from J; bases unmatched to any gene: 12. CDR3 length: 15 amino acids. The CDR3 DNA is TGTGCCAGCATCCTACGCGGGGGGCCTGGGAATGAGCAGTTCTTC. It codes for CASILRGGPGNEQFF.

The CDR3 DNA is TGCGCCAGCAGCCAAGATGGGGGCAGCGGAGAGACCCAGTACTTC. It is translated as CASSQDGGSGETQYF. The rearrangement joins TRBV4-3 to TRBJ2-5, with a weak D call TRBD1 (6 bases). Germline assignment: CDR1 LGHNA and CDR2 YSLEER. The V and J ends lost 0 bases and 4 bases respectively, with 12 bases between them. The CDR3 has 15 residues.

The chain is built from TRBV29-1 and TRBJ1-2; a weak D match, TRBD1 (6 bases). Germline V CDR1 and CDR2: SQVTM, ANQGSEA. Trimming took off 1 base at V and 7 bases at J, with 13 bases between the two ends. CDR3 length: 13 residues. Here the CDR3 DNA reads TGCAGCGTTGAAGCACAGGGAATGGGTGGCTACACCTTC. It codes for CSVEAQGMGGYTF. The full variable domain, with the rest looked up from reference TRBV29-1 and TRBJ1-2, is SAVISQKPSRDICQRGTSLTIQCQVDSQVTMMFWYRQQPGQSLTLIATANQGSEATYESGFVIDKFPISRPNLTFSTLTVSNMSPEDSSIYLCSVEAQGMGGYTFGSGTRLTVV.

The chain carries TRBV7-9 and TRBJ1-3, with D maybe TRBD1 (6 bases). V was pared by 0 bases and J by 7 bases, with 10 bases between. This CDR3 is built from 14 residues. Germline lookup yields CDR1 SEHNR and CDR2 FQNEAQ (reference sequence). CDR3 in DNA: TGTGCCAGCAGCTTAGCACAGGGACGGAACACCATATATTTT. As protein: CASSLAQGRNTIYF.

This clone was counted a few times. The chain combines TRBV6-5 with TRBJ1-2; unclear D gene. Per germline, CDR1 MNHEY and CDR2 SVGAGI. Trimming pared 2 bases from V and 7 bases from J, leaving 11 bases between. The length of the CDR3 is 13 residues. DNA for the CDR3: TGTGCCAGCAGTTACCCCGGGTTAGGTGGCTACACCTTC. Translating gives CASSYPGLGGYTF.

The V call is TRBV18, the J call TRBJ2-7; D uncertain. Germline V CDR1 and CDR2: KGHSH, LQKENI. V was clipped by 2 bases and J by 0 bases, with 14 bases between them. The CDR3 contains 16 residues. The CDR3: CASSPWATVGSYEQYF. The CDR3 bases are TGTGCCAGCTCACCATGGGCCACAGTGGGCTCCTACGAGCAGTACTTC.

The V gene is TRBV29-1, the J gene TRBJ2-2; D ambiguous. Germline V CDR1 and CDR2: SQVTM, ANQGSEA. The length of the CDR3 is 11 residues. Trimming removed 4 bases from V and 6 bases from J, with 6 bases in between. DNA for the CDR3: TGCAGCGTTGGGCACGCCGGGGAGCTGTTTTTT. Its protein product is CSVGHAGELFF.

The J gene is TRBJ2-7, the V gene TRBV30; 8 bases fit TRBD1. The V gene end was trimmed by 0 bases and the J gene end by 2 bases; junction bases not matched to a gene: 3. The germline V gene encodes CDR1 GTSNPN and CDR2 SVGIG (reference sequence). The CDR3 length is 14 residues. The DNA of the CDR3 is TGTGCCTGGAGTGTACTACAGGGGGCCTACGAGCAGTACTTC. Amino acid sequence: CAWSVLQGAYEQYF.

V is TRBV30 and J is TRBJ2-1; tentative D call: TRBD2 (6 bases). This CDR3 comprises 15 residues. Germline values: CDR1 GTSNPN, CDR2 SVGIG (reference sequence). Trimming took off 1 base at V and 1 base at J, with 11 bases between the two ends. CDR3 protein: CAWSGAGISYNEQFF. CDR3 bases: TGTGCCTGGAGTGGTGCGGGGATTTCCTACAATGAGCAGTTCTTC.

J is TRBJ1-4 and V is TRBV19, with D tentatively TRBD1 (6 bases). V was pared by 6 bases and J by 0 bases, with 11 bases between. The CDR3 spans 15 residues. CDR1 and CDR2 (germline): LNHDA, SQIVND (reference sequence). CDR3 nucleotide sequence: TGTGCCAGTAGCCTCGACAGGTCAACTAATGAAAAACTGTTTTTT. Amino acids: CASSLDRSTNEKLFF.

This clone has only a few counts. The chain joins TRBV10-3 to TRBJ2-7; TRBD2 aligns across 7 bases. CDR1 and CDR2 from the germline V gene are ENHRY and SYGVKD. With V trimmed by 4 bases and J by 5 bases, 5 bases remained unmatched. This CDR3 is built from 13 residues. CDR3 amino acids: CAISASGSDEQYF. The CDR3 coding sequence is TGTGCCATCAGTGCTAGCGGTAGTGACGAGCAGTACTTC.

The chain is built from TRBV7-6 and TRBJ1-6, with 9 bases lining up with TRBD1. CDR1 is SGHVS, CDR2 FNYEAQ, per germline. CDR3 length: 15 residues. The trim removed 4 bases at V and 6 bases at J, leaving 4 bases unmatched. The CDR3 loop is CASSSQGAGNSPLHF. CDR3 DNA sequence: TGTGCCAGCAGCTCACAGGGGGCGGGTAATTCACCCCTCCACTTT.

The CDR3 DNA reads as TGTGCCAGCAGTCAGGGGGGAAGAGAAAAACTGTTTTTT. It is translated as CASSQGGREKLFF. The V call is TRBV28, the J call TRBJ1-4, with 7 bases identical to TRBD1. The trim removed 5 bases at V and 8 bases at J, leaving 5 bases unmatched. The CDR3 totals 13 residues. Germline V lookup: CDR1 MDHEN, CDR2 SYDVKM.

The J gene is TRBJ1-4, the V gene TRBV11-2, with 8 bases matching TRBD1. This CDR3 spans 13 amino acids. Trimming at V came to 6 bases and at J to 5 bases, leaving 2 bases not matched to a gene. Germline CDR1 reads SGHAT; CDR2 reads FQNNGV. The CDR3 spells CASSWDRNEKLFF. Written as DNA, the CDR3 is TGTGCCAGCAGTTGGGACAGGAATGAAAAACTGTTTTTT. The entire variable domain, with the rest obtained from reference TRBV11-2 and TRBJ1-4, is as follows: EAGVAQSPRYKIIEKRQSVAFWCNPISGHATLYWYQQILGQGPKLLIQFQNNGVVDDSQLPKDRFSAERLKGVDSTLKIQPAKLEDSAVYLCASSWDRNEKLFFGSGTQLSVL.

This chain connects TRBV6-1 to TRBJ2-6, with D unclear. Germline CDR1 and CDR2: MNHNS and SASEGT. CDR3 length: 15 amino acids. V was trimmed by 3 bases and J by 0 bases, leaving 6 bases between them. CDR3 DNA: TGTGCCAGCAGTGACCAGATCTCTGGGGCCAACGTCCTGACTTTC. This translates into CASSDQISGANVLTF.

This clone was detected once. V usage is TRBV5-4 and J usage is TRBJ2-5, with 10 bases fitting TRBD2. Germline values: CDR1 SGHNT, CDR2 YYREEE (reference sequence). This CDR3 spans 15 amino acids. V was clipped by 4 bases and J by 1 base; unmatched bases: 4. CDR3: CASSQTSGSQETQYF. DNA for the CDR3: TGTGCCAGCAGCCAGACTAGCGGGTCCCAAGAGACCCAGTACTTC. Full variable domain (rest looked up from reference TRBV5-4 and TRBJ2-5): ETGVTQSPTHLIKTRGQQVTLRCSSQSGHNTVSWYQQALGQGPQFIFQYYREEENGRGNFPPRFSGLQFPNYSSELNVNALELDDSALYLCASSQTSGSQETQYFGPGTRLLVL.

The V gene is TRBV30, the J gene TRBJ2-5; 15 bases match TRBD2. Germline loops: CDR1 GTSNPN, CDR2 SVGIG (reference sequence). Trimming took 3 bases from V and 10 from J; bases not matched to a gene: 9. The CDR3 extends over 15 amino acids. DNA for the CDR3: TGTGCCTGGAGCCCCGGACTAGCGGGGGGGTCTGTCCAGTACTTC. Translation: CAWSPGLAGGSVQYF.

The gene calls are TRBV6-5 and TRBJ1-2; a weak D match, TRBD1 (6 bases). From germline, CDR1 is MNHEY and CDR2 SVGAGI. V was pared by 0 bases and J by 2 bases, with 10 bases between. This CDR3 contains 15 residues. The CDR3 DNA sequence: TGTGCCAGCAGTTACTCAGGGGGGGAAAACTATGGCTACACCTTC. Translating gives CASSYSGGENYGYTF.

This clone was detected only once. The chain's CDR3 is CASSVGTGGAFGYTF. The CDR3 DNA sequence: TGTGCCAGCAGCGTCGGGACAGGGGGCGCGTTTGGCTACACCTTC. The chain is built from TRBV9 and TRBJ1-2; 12 positions agree with TRBD1. Germline V CDR1 and CDR2: SGDLS, YYNGEE. V lost 2 bases, J lost 7 bases, and 6 bases stayed unmatched. The length of the CDR3 is 15 residues.

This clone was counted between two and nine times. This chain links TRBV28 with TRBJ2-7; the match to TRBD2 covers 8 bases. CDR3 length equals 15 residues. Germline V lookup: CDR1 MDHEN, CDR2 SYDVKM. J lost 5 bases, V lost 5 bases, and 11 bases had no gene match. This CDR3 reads CASSLASAGGHEQYF. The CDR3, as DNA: TGTGCCAGCAGTCTTGCTAGCGCGGGGGGCCACGAGCAGTACTTC.

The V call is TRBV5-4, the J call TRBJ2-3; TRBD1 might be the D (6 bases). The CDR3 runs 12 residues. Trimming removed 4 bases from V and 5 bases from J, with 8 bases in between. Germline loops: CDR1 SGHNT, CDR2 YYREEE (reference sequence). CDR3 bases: TGTGCCAGCAGCGTGGACAGAGATACGCAGTATTTT. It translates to CASSVDRDTQYF.

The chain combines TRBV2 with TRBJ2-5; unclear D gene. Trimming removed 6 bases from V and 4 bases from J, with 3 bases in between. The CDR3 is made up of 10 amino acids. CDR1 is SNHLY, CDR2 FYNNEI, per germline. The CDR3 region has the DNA TGTGCCAGCAGGCGAGAGACCCAGTACTTC. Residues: CASRRETQYF.

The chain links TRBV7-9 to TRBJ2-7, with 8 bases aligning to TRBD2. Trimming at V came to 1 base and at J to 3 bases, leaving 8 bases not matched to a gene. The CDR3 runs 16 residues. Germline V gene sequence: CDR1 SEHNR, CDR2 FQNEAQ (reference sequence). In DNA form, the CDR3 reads TGTGCCAGCAGCTTAGTTCTTAGCGGGACTAACTACGAGCAGTACTTC. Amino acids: CASSLVLSGTNYEQYF.

CDR3 DNA sequence: TGCGCCAGCAGCTTGGGGTCTTCGTTCCGGGGTGGAAGGTATGGCTACACCTTC. Residues: CASSLGSSFRGGRYGYTF. The V call is TRBV5-1, the J call TRBJ1-2, with D unclear. Trimming pared 0 bases from V and 5 bases from J, leaving 23 bases between. The CDR3 consists of 18 residues. In germline, CDR1 is SGHRS, CDR2 YFSETQ.

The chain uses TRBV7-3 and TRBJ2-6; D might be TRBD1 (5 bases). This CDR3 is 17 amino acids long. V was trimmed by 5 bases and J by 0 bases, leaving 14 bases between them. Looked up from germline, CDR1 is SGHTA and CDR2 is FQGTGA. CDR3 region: CASSPAGARSGANVLTF. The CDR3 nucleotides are TGTGCCAGCAGCCCTGCTGGGGCCCGCTCTGGGGCCAACGTCCTGACTTTC.

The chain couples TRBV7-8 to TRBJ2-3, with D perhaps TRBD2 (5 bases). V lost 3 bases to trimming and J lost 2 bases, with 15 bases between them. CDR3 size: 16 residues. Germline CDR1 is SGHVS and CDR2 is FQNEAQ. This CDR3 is CASSFSGSTSTDTQYF. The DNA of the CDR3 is TGTGCCAGCAGCTTTTCGGGATCCACATCCACAGATACGCAGTATTTT.

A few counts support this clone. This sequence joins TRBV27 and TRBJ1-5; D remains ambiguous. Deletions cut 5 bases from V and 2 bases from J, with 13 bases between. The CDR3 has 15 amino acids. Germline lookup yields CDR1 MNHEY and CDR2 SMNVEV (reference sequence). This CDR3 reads CASSPSLLGNQPQHF. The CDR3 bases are TGTGCCAGCAGTCCGAGCCTTCTGGGCAATCAGCCCCAGCATTTT.

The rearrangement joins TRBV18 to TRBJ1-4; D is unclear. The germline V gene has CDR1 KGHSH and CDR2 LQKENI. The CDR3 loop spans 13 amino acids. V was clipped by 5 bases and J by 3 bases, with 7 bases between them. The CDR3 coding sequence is TGTGCCAGCTCAGCCCGGGCTAATGAAAAACTGTTTTTT. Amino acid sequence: CASSARANEKLFF.

The CDR3 reads CASALEGRGGQPQHF. DNA for the CDR3: TGTGCCAGCGCCCTTGAGGGCAGGGGCGGGCAGCCCCAGCATTTT. This sequence joins TRBV6-5 and TRBJ1-5, with TRBD1 as a possible D gene (6 bases). Germline CDR1 and CDR2: MNHEY and SVGAGI. V lost 8 bases to trimming and J lost 7 bases, with 21 bases between them. The length of the CDR3 is 15 residues.